This TCR beta chain was profiled in a study of blood T cell repertoires in COVID-19. The overall study: Collection of acute and convalescent COVID-19 samples took place in the United States, Italy and Spain.

The CDR3 extends over 15 amino acids. Germline V gene lookup returns CDR1 SGHAT and CDR2 FQNNGV. V was clipped by 1 base and J by 7 bases, with 16 bases between them. This clone was picked up a small number of times. Here immunoSEQ multiplex PCR was the method, and the copy in TCRdb shows in-frame clones only, minus some. The sample includes some 280,000 clones, roughly nine tenths of them seen just once. This receptor was identified in a woman between 40 and 55 years old who had recovered from COVID-19. This chain joins TRBV11-2 and TRBJ1-2; D might be TRBD1 (6 bases). The specimen was peripheral blood. The CDR3 bases are TGTGCCAGCAGCTTAGCCACCTTTGGGGGCCGTGGCTACACCTTC. This codes for CASSLATFGGRGYTF. The entire variable domain, with the rest obtained from reference TRBV11-2 and TRBJ1-2, is as follows: EAGVAQSPRYKIIEKRQSVAFWCNPISGHATLYWYQQILGQGPKLLIQFQNNGVVDDSQLPKDRFSAERLKGVDSTLKIQPAKLEDSAVYLCASSLATFGGRGYTFGSGTRLTVV.